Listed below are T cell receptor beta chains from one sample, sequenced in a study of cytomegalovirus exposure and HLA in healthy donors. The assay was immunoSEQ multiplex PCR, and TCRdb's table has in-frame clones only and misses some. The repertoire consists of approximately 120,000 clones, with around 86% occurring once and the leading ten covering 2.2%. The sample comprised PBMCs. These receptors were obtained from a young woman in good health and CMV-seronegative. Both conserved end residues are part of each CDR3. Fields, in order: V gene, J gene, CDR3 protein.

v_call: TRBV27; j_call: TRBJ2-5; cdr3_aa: CASSRLAAYQGETQYF
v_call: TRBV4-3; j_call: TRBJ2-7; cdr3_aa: CASSQVGTEYEQYF
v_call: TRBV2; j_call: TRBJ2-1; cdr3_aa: CASNRRDYNEQFF
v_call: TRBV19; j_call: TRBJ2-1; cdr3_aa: CASSATRRNEQFF
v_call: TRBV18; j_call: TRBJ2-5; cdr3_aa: CASSPTGGETQYF
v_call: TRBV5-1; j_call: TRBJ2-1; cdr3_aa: CASRTTGTYNEQFF
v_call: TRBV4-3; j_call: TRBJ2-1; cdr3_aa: CASSQIPRGYNEQFF
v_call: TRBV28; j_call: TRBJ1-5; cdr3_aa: CASSLSYRPGTDSNQPQHF
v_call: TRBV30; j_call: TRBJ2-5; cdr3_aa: CAWSVLKETQYF
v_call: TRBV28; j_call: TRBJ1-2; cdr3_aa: CASSFRDRGTYGYTF
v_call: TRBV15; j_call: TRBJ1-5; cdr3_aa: CATSRDNPGGSNQPQHF
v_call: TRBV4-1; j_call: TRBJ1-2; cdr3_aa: CASSQTGGPYYGYTF
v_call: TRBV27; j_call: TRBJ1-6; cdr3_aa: CASSLSGTGYGNSPLHF
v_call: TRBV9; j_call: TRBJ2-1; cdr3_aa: CASSVWSGVYNEQFF
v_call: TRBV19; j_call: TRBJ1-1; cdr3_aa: CASSVPGQGEAFF
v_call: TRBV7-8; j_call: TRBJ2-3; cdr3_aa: CASRLGLAGTDTQYF
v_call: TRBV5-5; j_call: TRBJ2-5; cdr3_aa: CASSLPETGVRETQYF
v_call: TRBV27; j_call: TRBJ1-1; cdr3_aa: CASAAGAYTEAFF
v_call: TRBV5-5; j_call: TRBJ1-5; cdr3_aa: CASSQGQVLGSQPQHF
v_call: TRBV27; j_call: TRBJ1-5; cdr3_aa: CASSQILDSLGPQHF
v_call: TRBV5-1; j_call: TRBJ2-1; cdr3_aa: CASSSSTQREEQFF
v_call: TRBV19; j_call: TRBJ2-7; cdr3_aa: CASSPFAVGQVFYEQYF